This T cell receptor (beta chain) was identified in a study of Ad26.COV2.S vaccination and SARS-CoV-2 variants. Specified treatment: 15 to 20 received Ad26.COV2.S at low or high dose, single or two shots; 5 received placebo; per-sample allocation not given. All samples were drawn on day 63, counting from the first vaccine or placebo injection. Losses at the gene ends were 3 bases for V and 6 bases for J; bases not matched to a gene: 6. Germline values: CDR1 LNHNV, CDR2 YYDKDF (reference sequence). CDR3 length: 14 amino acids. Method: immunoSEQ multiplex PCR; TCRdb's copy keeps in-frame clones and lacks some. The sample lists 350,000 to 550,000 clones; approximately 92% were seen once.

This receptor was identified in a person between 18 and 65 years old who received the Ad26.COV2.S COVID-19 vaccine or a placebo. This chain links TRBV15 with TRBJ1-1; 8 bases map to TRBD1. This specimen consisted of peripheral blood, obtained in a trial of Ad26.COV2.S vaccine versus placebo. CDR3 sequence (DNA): TGTGCCACCAGCAGGGCGGACAGGGCCGCTGAAGCTTTCTTT. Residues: CATSRADRAAEAFF.